The following is a T cell receptor beta chain sequence with its context. Its antigen is currently unknown. Amplification used 60 Vbeta primers and 13 Jbeta primers. Generated by immunoSEQ multiplex PCR, the TCRdb table keeps only in-frame clones and is missing some. The sample has 60,000 to 75,000 clones; approximately 60% are singletons. The sample comes from a study of cytomegalovirus exposure and HLA in healthy donors. Across the study: Samples from HLA-typed donors yielded about 85 million unique TCRs in an early data release. Findings and caveats of the study: Sequencing depth roughly uniform across donors was assumed in presence/absence analyses. Analysis performed later found more than 15,000 TCR beta sequences associated with HLA alleles at 0.05 false discovery rate. Generally TCR sequences proved uncommon, though certain public TCRs appeared in numerous donors.

This CDR3 comprises 15 residues. Germline CDR1 SEHNR, CDR2 FQNEAQ (reference sequence). V dropped 1 base and J dropped 3 bases, with 13 bases sitting between them. The origin of this receptor is a woman between 45 and 60 years old in good health and CMV-seronegative. Sequencing was carried out using PBMCs. V is TRBV7-9 and J is TRBJ2-7; a possible D gene is TRBD1 (6 bases). CDR3 amino acids: CASSLEDRPHYEQYF. CDR3 DNA sequence: TGTGCCAGCAGCTTAGAAGACAGGCCCCACTACGAGCAGTACTTC.